The sequence of this T cell receptor (beta chain) was determined in a study of CD8+CD57+ T cells in acquired aplastic anemia. Study details: Yields of DNA that came from sorted CD4+ and CD8+ cells averaged roughly 3.2 ug. Study results and limitations: Patients and controls were found to share 25 to 35 CD8+ CDR3 sequences.

TCR beta VDJ and CDR3 were profiled, and genomic DNA was the template. TCRdb itself ran the reads through MiXCR, one entry per CDR3 protein. The profile shows 160,000 or so distinct CDR3 sequences, 47% of them singletons. This clonotype has ten or more counts. Its antigen is unidentified. Selection for sequencing was limited to patients who had shown CD8+CD57+ cell expansion by flow cytometry. A severe acquired aplastic anemia diagnosis applied to all patients. Blood came from patients not yet given any therapy. The V gene lost 2 bases and the J gene lost 6 bases, with 13 bases spanning the gap. Germline CDR1 reads LGHNA; CDR2 reads YNFKEQ. This CDR3 is 14 amino acids long.

Sequenced sample: sorted CD4+, CD8+, or CD8+CD57+ T cells (not recorded which) from PBMCs. This clonotype was sampled from a human donor with aplastic anemia. This chain joins TRBV4-2 and TRBJ1-2; D may be TRBD1 (5 bases). In nucleotides, the CDR3 is TGTGCCAGCAGCCAACCGGACACCACCCATGGCTACACCTTC. Its protein is CASSQPDTTHGYTF.